The entry that follows covers one T cell receptor beta chain sequence. Its antigen is currently unknown. This entry comes from a study of cytomegalovirus exposure and HLA in healthy donors. Generated by immunoSEQ multiplex PCR, the TCRdb table keeps only in-frame clones and is missing some. The data contain about 150,000 clones, roughly 90% of them singletons. Study-level findings and limits: The classifier was said to identify cytomegalovirus status with high specificity and sensitivity.

The receptor comes from a man aged 18 to 35 in good health and CMV-seropositive. The sequenced sample consisted of PBMCs.

The CDR3 region is CASSVGTGKEQYF. DNA of the CDR3: TGTGCCAGCTCAGTCGGGACTGGCAAAGAGCAGTACTTC. This chain links TRBV18 with TRBJ2-7; D might be TRBD2 (6 bases). Germline lookup yields CDR1 KGHSH and CDR2 LQKENI. The CDR3 is 13 amino acids. Trimming took off 5 bases at V and 7 bases at J, with 15 bases between the two ends.